This TCR beta chain was sequenced in a study of blood T cell repertoires in COVID-19. Study-level information: Researchers got acute and convalescent COVID-19 samples from the United States, Italy and Spain.

Authors' methods: Nucleated cell counts were estimated from reference gene primer amplification. Produced via immunoSEQ multiplex PCR; TCRdb's table is partial and in-frame only. D and trimming come from the DNA, and the V and J calls and clone size come from that table. Among about 110,000 clones listed, approximately 88% were seen once. The V gene's germline CDR1 is SEHNR and CDR2 FQNEAQ (reference sequence). The CDR3 has 17 amino acids. The ends lost 5 bases at V and 4 bases at J; junction bases unmatched: 15. This sequence joins TRBV7-9 and TRBJ2-7; 9 nucleotides agree with TRBD2. This clonotype was obtained from a man over 45 with active or convalescent COVID-19. Specimen: peripheral blood. The CDR3 DNA reads TGTGCCAGCAGCCCGTATGGGGCGGGAGGGAATGCTTACGAGCAGTACTTC. This codes for CASSPYGAGGNAYEQYF.